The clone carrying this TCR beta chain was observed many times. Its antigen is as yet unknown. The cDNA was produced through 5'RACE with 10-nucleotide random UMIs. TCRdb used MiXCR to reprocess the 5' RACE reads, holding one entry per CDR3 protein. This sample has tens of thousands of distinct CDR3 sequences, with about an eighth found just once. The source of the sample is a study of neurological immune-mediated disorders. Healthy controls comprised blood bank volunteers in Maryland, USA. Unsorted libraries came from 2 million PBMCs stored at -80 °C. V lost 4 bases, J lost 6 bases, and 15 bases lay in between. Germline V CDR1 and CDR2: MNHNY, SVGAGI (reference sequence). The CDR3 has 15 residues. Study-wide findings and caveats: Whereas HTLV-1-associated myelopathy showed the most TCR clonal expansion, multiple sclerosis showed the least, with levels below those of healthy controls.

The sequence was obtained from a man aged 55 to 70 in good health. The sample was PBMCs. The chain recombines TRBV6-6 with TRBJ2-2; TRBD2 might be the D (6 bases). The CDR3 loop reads CASSSQRGTSGELFF. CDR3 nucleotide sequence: TGTGCCAGCAGTTCGCAACGAGGGACTTCCGGGGAGCTGTTTTTT.